This entry is about one TCR beta chain. Its antigen is undetermined. Since all of the isolated RNA was reverse transcribed, expressed TCRB transcripts were what got sequenced. Approximately 3.5 million reads per sample on average were obtained from naive, central memory and regulatory T cell samples. Assay: immunoSEQ multiplex PCR; the TCRdb copy retains only in-frame clones and omits some. This sample has about 170,000 clones, with about 8% found just once. This record belongs to a study of beta chain features in type 1 diabetes. Study context: Sorted cells from all samples, numbering approximately 110,000,000, were examined. Study-level results: Whether HLA type influences TCRB rearrangement remained unresolved here. TCRB CDR3s from Type 1 diabetes patients were moderately but significantly shorter in all four CD4+ subsets.

The CDR3 contains 15 residues. V was cut by 8 bases and J by 5 bases, with 16 bases left in between. The germline CDR1 and CDR2 sequences are LNHNV and YYDKDF (reference sequence). The specimen was central memory CD4+ T cells from blood. The rearrangement links TRBV15 to TRBJ1-6; D is perhaps TRBD1 (6 bases). The clonotype was recovered from a woman aged 40 to 49 with type 1 diabetes. The CDR3 DNA sequence: TGTGCCACCGACCCCGGGACATATAATAATTCACCCCTCCACTTT. Translated: CATDPGTYNNSPLHF.